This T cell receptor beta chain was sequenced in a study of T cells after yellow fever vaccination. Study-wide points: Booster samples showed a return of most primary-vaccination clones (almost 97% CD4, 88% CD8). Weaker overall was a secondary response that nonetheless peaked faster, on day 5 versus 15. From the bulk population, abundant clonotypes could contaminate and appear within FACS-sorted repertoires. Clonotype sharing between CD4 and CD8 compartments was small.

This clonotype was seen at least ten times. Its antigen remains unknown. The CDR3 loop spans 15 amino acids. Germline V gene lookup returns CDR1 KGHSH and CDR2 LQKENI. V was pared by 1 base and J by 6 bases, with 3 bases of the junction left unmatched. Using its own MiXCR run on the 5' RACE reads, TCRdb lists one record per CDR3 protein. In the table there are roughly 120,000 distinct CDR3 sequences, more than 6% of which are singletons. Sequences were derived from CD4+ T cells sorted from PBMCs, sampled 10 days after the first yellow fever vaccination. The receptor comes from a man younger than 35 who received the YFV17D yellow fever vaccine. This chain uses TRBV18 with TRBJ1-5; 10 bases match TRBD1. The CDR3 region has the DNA TGTGCCAGCTCACCACTGGGACAGGGGAGTCAGCCCCAGCATTTT. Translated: CASSPLGQGSQPQHF.